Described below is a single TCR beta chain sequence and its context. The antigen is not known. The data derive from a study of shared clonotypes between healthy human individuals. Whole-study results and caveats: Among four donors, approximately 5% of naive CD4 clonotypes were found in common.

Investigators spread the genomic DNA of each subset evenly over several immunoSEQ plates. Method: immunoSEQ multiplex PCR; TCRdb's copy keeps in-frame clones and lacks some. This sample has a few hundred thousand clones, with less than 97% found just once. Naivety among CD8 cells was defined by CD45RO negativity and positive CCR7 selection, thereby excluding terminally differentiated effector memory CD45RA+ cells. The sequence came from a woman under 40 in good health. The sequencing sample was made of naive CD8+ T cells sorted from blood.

CDR3 bases: TGTGCCAGCAGTGAAGGGACCACGGGGACTGAAGCTTTCTTT. Its translation is CASSEGTTGTEAFF. This chain joins TRBV6-1 and TRBJ1-1, with no clear D. Germline loops: CDR1 MNHNS, CDR2 SASEGT. The CDR3 covers 14 residues. V was trimmed by 1 base and J by 5 bases, leaving 11 bases between them.